This is a list of T cell receptor beta chains from one sample in a study of blood T cells in healthy people across ages. TCRdb fed the 5' RACE reads into MiXCR, producing one record per CDR3 protein. This sample carries over 1.5 million distinct CDR3 sequences, just under 50% of them seen once, and the ten largest clones take less than 2.5%. Source material: blood. The origin of the receptors is a woman in her thirties or forties in good health. CDR3s include the opening cysteine and the closing phenylalanine or tryptophan. A D gene is named only where the DNA matches it firmly. Expanded clones get a size class; other rows say once, few or many, or leave the size out.

v_call: TRBV7-2
j_call: TRBJ1-5
d_call: TRBD1
clone_size: .
cdr3_aa: CASSLSSGGGQPQHF
cdr3_nt: TGTGCCAGCAGCTTAAGTTCAGGGGGCGGTCAGCCCCAGCATTTT

v_call: TRBV29-1
j_call: TRBJ2-1
d_call: .
clone_size: .
cdr3_aa: CSVLTKRNEQFF
cdr3_nt: TGCAGCGTTTTGACAAAGCGAAATGAGCAGTTCTTC

v_call: TRBV7-2
j_call: TRBJ2-1
d_call: .
clone_size: .
cdr3_aa: CASSFERIPYNEQFF
cdr3_nt: TGTGCCAGCAGCTTTGAACGTATCCCCTACAATGAGCAGTTCTTC

v_call: TRBV7-2
j_call: TRBJ2-5
d_call: TRBD2
clone_size: .
cdr3_aa: CTSSFGTSGAGVTQYF
cdr3_nt: TGTACCAGCAGCTTTGGGACTAGCGGGGCGGGTGTGACCCAGTACTTC

v_call: TRBV4-2
j_call: TRBJ2-2
d_call: .
clone_size: .
cdr3_aa: CAGSQDMSTGELFF
cdr3_nt: TGTGCCGGCAGCCAAGATATGTCGACCGGGGAGCTGTTTTTT

v_call: TRBV6-5
j_call: TRBJ1-5
d_call: .
clone_size: .
cdr3_aa: CASRGWGDNQPQHF
cdr3_nt: TGTGCCAGCAGGGGATGGGGAGACAATCAGCCCCAGCATTTT

v_call: TRBV15
j_call: TRBJ1-6
d_call: .
clone_size: .
cdr3_aa: CATSRGVNSYNSPLHF
cdr3_nt: TGTGCCACCAGCAGAGGCGTGAACTCCTATAATTCACCCCTCCACTTT

v_call: TRBV29-1
j_call: TRBJ1-2
d_call: .
clone_size: .
cdr3_aa: CSVQTYQGYTF
cdr3_nt: TGCAGCGTTCAGACGTATCAAGGCTACACCTTC

v_call: TRBV12-3/TRBV12-4
j_call: TRBJ1-2
d_call: .
clone_size: few
cdr3_aa: CASSFAGDSNYGYTF
cdr3_nt: TGTGCCAGCAGTTTTGCAGGAGACTCTAACTATGGCTACACCTTC

v_call: TRBV20-1
j_call: TRBJ2-1
d_call: TRBD2
clone_size: once
cdr3_aa: CSAARGGRVNEQFF
cdr3_nt: TGCAGTGCTGCCCGGGGGGGCCGGGTCAATGAGCAGTTCTTC

v_call: TRBV7-2
j_call: TRBJ1-6
d_call: TRBD1
clone_size: .
cdr3_aa: CASSVRSGTGLSPLHF
cdr3_nt: TGTGCCAGCAGCGTCCGGAGTGGGACAGGGCTGTCACCCCTCCACTTT